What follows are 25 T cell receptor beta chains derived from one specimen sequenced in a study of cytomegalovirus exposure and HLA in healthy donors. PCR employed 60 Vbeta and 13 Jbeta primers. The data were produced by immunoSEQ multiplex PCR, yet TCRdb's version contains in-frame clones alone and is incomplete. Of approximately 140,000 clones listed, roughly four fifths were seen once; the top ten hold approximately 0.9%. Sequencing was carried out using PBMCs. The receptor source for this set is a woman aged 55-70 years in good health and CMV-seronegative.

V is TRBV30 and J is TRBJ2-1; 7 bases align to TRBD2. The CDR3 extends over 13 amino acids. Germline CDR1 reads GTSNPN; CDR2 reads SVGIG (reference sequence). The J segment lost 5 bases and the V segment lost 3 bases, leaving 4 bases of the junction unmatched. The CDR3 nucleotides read TGTGCCTGGAGCGGACTAGGCGACAATGAGCAGTTCTTC. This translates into CAWSGLGDNEQFF.

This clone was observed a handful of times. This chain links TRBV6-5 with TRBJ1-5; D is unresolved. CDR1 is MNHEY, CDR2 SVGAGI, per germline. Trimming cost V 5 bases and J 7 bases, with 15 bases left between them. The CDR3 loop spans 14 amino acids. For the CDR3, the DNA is TGTGCCAGCAGTACACTCACGGGTTGGCAGCCCCAGCATTTT. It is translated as CASSTLTGWQPQHF.

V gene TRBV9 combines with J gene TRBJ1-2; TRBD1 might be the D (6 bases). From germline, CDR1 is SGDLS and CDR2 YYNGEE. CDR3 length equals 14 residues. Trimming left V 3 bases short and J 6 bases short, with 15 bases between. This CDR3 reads CASSGEGGANGYTF. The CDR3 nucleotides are TGTGCCAGCAGCGGAGAGGGGGGGGCGAATGGCTACACCTTC.

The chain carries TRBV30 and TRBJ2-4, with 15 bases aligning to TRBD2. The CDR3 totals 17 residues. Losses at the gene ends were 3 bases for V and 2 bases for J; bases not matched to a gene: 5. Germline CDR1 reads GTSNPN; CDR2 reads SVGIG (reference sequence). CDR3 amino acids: CAWSGLAGGPSKNIQYF. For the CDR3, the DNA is TGTGCCTGGAGCGGACTAGCGGGAGGGCCTTCCAAAAACATTCAGTACTTC. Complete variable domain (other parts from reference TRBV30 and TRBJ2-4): SQTIHQWPATLVQPVGSPLSLECTVEGTSNPNLYWYRQAAGRGLQLLFYSVGIGQISSEVPQNLSASRPQDRQFILSSKKLLLSDSGFYLCAWSGLAGGPSKNIQYFGAGTRLSVL.

For the CDR3, the DNA is TGTGCCAGCAGCTTGGCAGGGGCGGGGGGGCCGGGGGAGACCCAGTACTTC. Translating gives CASSLAGAGGPGETQYF. The chain recombines TRBV5-6 with TRBJ2-5; 9 positions match TRBD2. The CDR3 runs to 17 residues. Germline loops: CDR1 SGHDT, CDR2 YYEEEE. Trimming removed 0 bases from V and 5 bases from J; junction bases left unmatched: 11. The complete variable domain, with remaining parts taken from reference TRBV5-6 and TRBJ2-5, reads DAGVTQSPTHLIKTRGQQVTLRCSPKSGHDTVSWYQQALGQGPQFIFQYYEEEERQRGNFPDRFSGHQFPNYSSELNVNALLLGDSALYLCASSLAGAGGPGETQYFGPGTRLLVL.

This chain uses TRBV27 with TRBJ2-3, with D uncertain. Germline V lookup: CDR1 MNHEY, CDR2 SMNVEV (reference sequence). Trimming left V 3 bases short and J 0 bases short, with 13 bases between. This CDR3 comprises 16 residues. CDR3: CASSFVESSSTDTQYF. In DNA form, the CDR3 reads TGTGCCAGCAGTTTCGTAGAGTCTTCTAGCACAGATACGCAGTATTTT.

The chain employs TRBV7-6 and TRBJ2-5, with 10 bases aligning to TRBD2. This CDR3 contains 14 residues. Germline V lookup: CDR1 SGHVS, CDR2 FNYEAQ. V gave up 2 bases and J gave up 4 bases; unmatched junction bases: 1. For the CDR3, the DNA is TGTGCCAGCAGCTTATCTAGCGGGAGAGAGACCCAGTACTTC. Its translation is CASSLSSGRETQYF.

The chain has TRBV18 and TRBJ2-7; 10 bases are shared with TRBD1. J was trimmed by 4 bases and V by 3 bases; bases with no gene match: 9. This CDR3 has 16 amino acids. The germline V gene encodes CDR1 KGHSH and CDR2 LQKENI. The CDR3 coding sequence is TGTGCCAGCTCACCTAGGACAGGGGGACTGGGATACGAGCAGTACTTC. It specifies CASSPRTGGLGYEQYF.

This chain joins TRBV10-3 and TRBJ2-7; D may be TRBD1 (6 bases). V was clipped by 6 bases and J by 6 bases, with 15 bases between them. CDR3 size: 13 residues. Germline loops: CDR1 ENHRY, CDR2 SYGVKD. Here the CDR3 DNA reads TGTGCCATCAGGCCGGGACAATCCGGCGAGCAGTACTTC. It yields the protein CAIRPGQSGEQYF.

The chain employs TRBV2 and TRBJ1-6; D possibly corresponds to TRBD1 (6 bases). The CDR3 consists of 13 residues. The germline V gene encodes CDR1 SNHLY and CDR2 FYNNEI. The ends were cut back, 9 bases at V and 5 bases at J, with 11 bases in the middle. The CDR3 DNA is TGTGCCAGTAGGGGGTACGATAATTCACCCCTCCACTTT. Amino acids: CASRGYDNSPLHF.

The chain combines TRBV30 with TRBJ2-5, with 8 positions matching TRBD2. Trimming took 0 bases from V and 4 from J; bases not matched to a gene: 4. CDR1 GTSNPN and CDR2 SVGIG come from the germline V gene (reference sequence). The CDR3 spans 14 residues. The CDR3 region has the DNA TGTGCCTGGAGTGTGGGAACTAGCGGAGAGACCCAGTACTTC. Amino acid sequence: CAWSVGTSGETQYF.

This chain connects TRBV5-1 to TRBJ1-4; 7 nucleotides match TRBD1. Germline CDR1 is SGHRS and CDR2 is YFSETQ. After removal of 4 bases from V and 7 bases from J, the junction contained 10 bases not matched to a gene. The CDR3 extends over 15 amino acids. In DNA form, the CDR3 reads TGCGCCAGCAGCCCGACAGGGACGATAGGTGAAAAACTGTTTTTT. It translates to CASSPTGTIGEKLFF.

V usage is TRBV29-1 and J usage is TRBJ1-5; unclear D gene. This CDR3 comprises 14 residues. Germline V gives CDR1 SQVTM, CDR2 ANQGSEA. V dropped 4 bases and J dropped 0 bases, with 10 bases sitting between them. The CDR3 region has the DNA TGCAGCGTTGCAAGCGGTTATAGCAATCAGCCCCAGCATTTT. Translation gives CSVASGYSNQPQHF.

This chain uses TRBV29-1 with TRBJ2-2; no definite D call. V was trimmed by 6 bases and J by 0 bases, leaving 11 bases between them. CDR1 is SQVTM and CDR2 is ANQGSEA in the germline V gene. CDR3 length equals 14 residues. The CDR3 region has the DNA TGCAGCGTCCTGAACTATGCGAACACCGGGGAGCTGTTTTTT. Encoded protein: CSVLNYANTGELFF.

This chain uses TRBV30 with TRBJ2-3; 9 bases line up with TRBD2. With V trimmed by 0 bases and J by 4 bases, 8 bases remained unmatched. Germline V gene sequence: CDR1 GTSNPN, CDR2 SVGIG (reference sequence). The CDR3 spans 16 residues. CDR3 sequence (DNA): TGTGCCTGGAGTGTTAGCGGGGGAGGGTTCGCAGATACGCAGTATTTT. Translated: CAWSVSGGGFADTQYF.

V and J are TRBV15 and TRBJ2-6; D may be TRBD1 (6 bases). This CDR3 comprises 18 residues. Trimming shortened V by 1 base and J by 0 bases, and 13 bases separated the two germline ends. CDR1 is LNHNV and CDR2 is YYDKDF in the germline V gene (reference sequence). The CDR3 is CATSRVATGFSGANVLTF. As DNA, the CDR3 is TGTGCCACCAGCAGAGTGGCGACAGGATTCTCTGGGGCCAACGTCCTGACTTTC.

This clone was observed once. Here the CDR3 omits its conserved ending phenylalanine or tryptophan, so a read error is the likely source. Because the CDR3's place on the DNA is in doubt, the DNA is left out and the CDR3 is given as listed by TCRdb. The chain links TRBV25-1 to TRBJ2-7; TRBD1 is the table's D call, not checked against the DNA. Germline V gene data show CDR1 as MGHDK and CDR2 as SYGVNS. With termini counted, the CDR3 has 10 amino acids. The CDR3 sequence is CASGGSGTGL.

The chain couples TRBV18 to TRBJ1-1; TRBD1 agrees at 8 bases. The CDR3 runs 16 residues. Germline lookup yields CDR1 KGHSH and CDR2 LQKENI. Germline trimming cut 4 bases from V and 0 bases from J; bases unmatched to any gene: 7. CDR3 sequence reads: CASSRYSGQVNTEAFF. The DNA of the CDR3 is TGTGCCAGCTCACGATATTCGGGACAGGTGAACACTGAAGCTTTCTTT.

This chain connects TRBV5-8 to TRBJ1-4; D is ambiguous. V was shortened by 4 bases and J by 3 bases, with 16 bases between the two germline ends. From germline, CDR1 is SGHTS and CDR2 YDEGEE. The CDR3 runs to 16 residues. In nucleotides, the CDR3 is TGTGCCAGCAGCCCCGCCGGGAGGGCGGCTAATGAAAAACTGTTTTTT. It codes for CASSPAGRAANEKLFF.

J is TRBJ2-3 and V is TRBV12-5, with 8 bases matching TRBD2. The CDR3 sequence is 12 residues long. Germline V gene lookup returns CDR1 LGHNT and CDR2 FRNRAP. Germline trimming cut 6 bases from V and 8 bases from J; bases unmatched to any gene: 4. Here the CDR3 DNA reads TGTGCTAGTGGGCGGGGGGACTTTACGCAGTATTTT. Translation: CASGRGDFTQYF.

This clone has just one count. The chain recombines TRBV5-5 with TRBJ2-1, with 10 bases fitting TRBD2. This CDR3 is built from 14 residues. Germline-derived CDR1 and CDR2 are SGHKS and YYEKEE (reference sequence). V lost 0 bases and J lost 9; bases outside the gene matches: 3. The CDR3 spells CASSLVGTSAEQFF. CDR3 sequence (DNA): TGTGCCAGCAGCTTGGTGGGGACTAGCGCTGAGCAGTTCTTC.

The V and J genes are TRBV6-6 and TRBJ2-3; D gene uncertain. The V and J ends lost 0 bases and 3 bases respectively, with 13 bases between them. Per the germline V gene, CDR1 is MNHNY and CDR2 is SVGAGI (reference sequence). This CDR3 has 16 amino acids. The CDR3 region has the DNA TGTGCCAGCAGTTACTCGACACGGCGTGGGACAGATACGCAGTATTTT. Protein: CASSYSTRRGTDTQYF.

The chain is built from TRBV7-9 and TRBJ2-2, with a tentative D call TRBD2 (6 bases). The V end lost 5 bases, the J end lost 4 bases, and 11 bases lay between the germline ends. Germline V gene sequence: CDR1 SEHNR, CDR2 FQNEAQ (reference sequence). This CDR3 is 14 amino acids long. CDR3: CASSTSGGTGELFF. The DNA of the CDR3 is TGTGCCAGCAGCACATCCGGGGGCACCGGGGAGCTGTTTTTT.

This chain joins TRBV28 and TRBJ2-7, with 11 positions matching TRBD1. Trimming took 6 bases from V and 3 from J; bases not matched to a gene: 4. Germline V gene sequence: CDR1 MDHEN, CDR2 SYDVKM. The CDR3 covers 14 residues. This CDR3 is CASRVGTGGYEQYF. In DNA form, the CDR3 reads TGTGCCAGCAGGGTGGGGACAGGGGGCTACGAGCAGTACTTC.

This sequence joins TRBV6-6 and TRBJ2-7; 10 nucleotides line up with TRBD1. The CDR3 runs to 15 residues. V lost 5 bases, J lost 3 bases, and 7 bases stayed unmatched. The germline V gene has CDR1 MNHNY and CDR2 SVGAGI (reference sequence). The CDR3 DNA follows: TGTGCCAGCAGTCAGCCGGGACAGGGGAACTACGAGCAGTACTTC. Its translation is CASSQPGQGNYEQYF.